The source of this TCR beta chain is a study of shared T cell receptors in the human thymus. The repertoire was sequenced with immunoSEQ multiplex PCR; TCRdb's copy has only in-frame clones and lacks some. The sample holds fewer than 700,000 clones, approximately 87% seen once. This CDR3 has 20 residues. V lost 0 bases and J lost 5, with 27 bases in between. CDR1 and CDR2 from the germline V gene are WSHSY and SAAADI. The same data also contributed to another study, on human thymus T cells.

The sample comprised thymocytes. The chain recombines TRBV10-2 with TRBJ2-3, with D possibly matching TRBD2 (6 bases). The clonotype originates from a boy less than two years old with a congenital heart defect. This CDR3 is CASSESAPTLLASREDTQYF. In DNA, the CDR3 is TGCGCCAGCAGTGAGTCGGCTCCCACCCTGCTAGCGAGTAGGGAAGATACGCAGTATTTT.